Below, 15 T cell receptor beta chains from the same sample are listed, as sequenced in a study of blood T cell repertoires in COVID-19. TCRdb's copy holds only in-frame clones and misses some; the assay was immunoSEQ multiplex PCR. The sample consists of approximately 210,000 clones, 80% of them appearing once. Sequencing was performed on PBMCs or T cells enriched from blood (not recorded which). All receptors derive from a man aged 30-40 years with acute COVID-19.

The rearrangement uses TRBV6-5 and TRBJ1-3; D uncertain. Germline V gene data show CDR1 as MNHEY and CDR2 as SVGAGI. Between the trimmed V and J ends, which lost 0 bases and 7 bases, there was a span of 7 bases. The CDR3 covers 13 residues. The CDR3: CASSYSTLNTIYF. The CDR3 DNA follows: TGTGCCAGCAGTTACTCGACTTTGAACACCATATATTTT.

The chain has TRBV10-3 and TRBJ2-7; D unclear. V lost 3 bases and J 1 base, leaving 10 bases between the germline ends. This CDR3 is 14 amino acids long. Germline V gene lookup returns CDR1 ENHRY and CDR2 SYGVKD. The CDR3 sequence: CAISDGQNSYEQYF. The CDR3 DNA reads TGTGCCATCAGTGATGGTCAGAATTCCTACGAGCAGTACTTC.

V and J are TRBV3-1 (or the pseudogene TRBV3-2) and TRBJ1-2; perhaps TRBD1 as D (5 bases). This CDR3 contains 16 residues. Germline CDR1 LGHDT, CDR2 YNNKEL (reference sequence). V lost 3 bases and J lost 0, with 14 bases in between. The DNA of the CDR3 is TGTGCCAGCAGCCAGGTCCCGGGGGGGACTAACTATGGCTACACCTTC. Residues: CASSQVPGGTNYGYTF.

V is TRBV27 and J is TRBJ1-5, with TRBD1 as a possible D gene (6 bases). CDR1 is MNHEY, CDR2 SMNVEV, per germline (reference sequence). The CDR3 consists of 15 residues. Deletions cut 1 base from V and 4 bases from J, with 11 bases between. CDR3 DNA sequence: TGTGCCAGCAGTTTATTCGGCAGGGGAAATCAGCCCCAGCATTTT. Translated: CASSLFGRGNQPQHF.

This clone was seen more than once but under ten times. The J gene is TRBJ1-1, the V gene TRBV9, with D unclear. Trimming left V 3 bases short and J 1 base short, with 10 bases between. Looked up from germline, CDR1 is SGDLS and CDR2 is YYNGEE. This CDR3 comprises 14 residues. For the CDR3, the DNA is TGTGCCAGCAGCGAAAACCTTAGGAACACTGAAGCTTTCTTT. It encodes CASSENLRNTEAFF.

This clone has just a few counts. The J gene is TRBJ2-1, the V gene TRBV14; 13 bases match TRBD2. Trimming cost V 4 bases and J 9 bases; bases outside gene matches: 6. The CDR3 sequence is 15 residues long. Per the germline V gene, CDR1 is SGHDN and CDR2 is FVKESK. The CDR3 protein is CASSRTSGGAVEQFF. CDR3 coding DNA: TGTGCCAGCAGCCGCACTAGCGGGGGGGCCGTTGAGCAGTTCTTC.

The V gene is TRBV18, the J gene TRBJ1-5, with D tentatively TRBD1 (6 bases). Trimming pared 8 bases from V and 3 bases from J, leaving 17 bases between. This CDR3 has 15 residues. The germline gives CDR1 KGHSH, CDR2 LQKENI. The CDR3 loop is CASHPTGIYNQPQHF. In nucleotides, the CDR3 is TGTGCCAGCCATCCGACAGGAATTTACAATCAGCCCCAGCATTTT.

Comment on this clone: Other DNA sequences in the sample encode the same CDR3. The gene calls are TRBV9 and TRBJ2-5; D is perhaps TRBD2 (6 bases). The CDR3 has 13 residues. The V end lost 1 base, the J end lost 5 bases, and 9 bases lay between the germline ends. Germline CDR1 reads SGDLS; CDR2 reads YYNGEE. Here the CDR3 reads CASSVSGVETQYF. In nucleotides, the CDR3 is TGTGCCAGCAGCGTATCGGGAGTGGAGACCCAGTACTTC.

This clone was counted a single time. The chain uses TRBV11-2 and TRBJ2-5; 8 bases map to TRBD1. The ends lost 5 bases at V and 6 bases at J; junction bases unmatched: 8. CDR3 length: 14 amino acids. Germline V gene lookup returns CDR1 SGHAT and CDR2 FQNNGV. CDR3 coding DNA: TGTGCCAGCAGCCCCGGACAGGGAGGACAGACCCAGTACTTC. Its translation is CASSPGQGGQTQYF.

This chain uses TRBV19 with TRBJ2-3; no reliable D call. CDR1 LNHDA and CDR2 SQIVND come from the germline V gene (reference sequence). CDR3 length: 15 amino acids. V gave up 5 bases and J gave up 0 bases, with 12 bases separating them. This CDR3 is CASSVFLTSTDTQYF. The CDR3 DNA follows: TGTGCCAGTAGTGTTTTCCTAACTAGCACAGATACGCAGTATTTT.

The J gene is TRBJ2-3, the V gene TRBV12-5, with D unresolved. The CDR3 sequence is 15 residues long. Per the germline V gene, CDR1 is LGHNT and CDR2 is FRNRAP. Trimming took off 1 base at V and 2 bases at J, with 10 bases between the two ends. The DNA of the CDR3 is TGTGCTAGTGGTTTGGGACTCAGCTTCACAGATACGCAGTATTTT. Its protein product is CASGLGLSFTDTQYF. Drawing the rest from reference TRBV12-5 and TRBJ2-3, the complete variable domain is DARVTQTPRHKVTEMGQEVTMRCQPILGHNTVFWYRQTMMQGLELLAYFRNRAPLDDSGMPKDRFSAEMPDATLATLKIQPSEPRDSAVYFCASGLGLSFTDTQYFGPGTRLTVL.

The chain has TRBV5-6 and TRBJ1-1; D possibly corresponds to TRBD1 (5 bases). Germline CDR1 and CDR2: SGHDT and YYEEEE. The length of the CDR3 is 16 residues. Trimming took 0 bases from V and 4 from J, leaving 16 bases between them. CDR3 nucleotide sequence: TGTGCCAGCAGCTTGGGGACCGTTAAAAGGGGCACTGAAGCTTTCTTT. It translates to CASSLGTVKRGTEAFF.

The rearrangement links TRBV7-3 to TRBJ2-3; 11 bases agree with TRBD2. This CDR3 spans 17 amino acids. V gave up 0 bases and J gave up 2 bases; unmatched junction bases: 4. Germline V CDR1 and CDR2: SGHTA, FQGTGA. For the CDR3, the DNA is TGTGCCAGCAGCTTAACGTCTAGCGGGGGGCTCACAGATACGCAGTATTTT. The encoded protein is CASSLTSSGGLTDTQYF.

The chain couples TRBV11-2 to TRBJ1-3; no reliable D call. CDR1 is SGHAT and CDR2 is FQNNGV in the germline V gene. V shed 10 bases and J shed 0 bases, with 16 bases lying between them. This CDR3 is 15 amino acids long. This CDR3 is CATKFGGLSGNTIYF. The DNA for the CDR3 is TGTGCCACAAAATTTGGCGGACTCTCTGGAAACACCATATATTTT.

The CDR3 spells CASSPTRSDRGLWRETQYF. The DNA for the CDR3 is TGTGCCAGCTCACCAACGCGCTCGGACAGGGGTCTTTGGAGGGAGACCCAGTACTTC. V is TRBV18 and J is TRBJ2-5, with 9 bases aligning to TRBD1. V lost 2 bases and J lost 5; bases outside the gene matches: 18. CDR1 is KGHSH, CDR2 LQKENI, per germline. This CDR3 region has 19 residues.